This T cell receptor beta chain is from a study of T cells in women clearing cervical HPV infection. Comment on this clone: The read is 3 residues too short to cover the CDR3 end, so that end is filled in from the germline J gene.

Germline V gene sequence: CDR1 DFQATT, CDR2 SNEGSKA (reference sequence). Trimming cost V 5 bases and J 0 bases, with 11 bases left between them. The CDR3 runs 15 residues. Data came from immunoSEQ multiplex PCR; TCRdb stores just in-frame clones and leaves some out. This repertoire comprises fewer than 35,000 clones; its ten largest clones make up 3.1%. Sequencing used blood buffy coat. The chain combines TRBV20-1 with TRBJ1-6, with D perhaps TRBD1 (5 bases). This receptor was obtained from a woman aged 18 to 75 with a cervical HPV16 infection that either progressed to CIN3+ or cleared (not recorded which). CDR3 residues: CSARTKSSYNSPLHF. The CDR3 DNA, read in part, is TGCAGTGCTCGGACAAAAAGCTCCTATAATTCACCC.